The 9 T cell receptor beta chains listed next were all sequenced from one sample in a study of blood T cell repertoires in COVID-19. Data came from immunoSEQ multiplex PCR; TCRdb stores just in-frame clones and leaves some out. The sample shows 250,000 to 400,000 clones, around 88% of them seen only once. Sequencing used peripheral blood. All receptors come from a woman between 25 and 40 years old with COVID-19, enrolled during active disease.

The chain carries TRBV7-9 and TRBJ1-5, with no clear D. Germline CDR1 and CDR2: SEHNR and FQNEAQ (reference sequence). The V end was cut by 1 base, the J end by 2 bases, with 12 bases between. CDR3 length equals 16 residues. Here the CDR3 reads CASSLDSGYGNQPQHF. The CDR3 region has the DNA TGTGCCAGCAGCTTAGACAGTGGGTATGGCAATCAGCCCCAGCATTTT. Based on the CDR3 plus reference TRBV7-9 and TRBJ1-5, the full variable domain is DTGVSQNPRHKITKRGQNVTFRCDPISEHNRLYWYRQTLGQGPEFLTYFQNEAQLEKSRLLSDRFSAERPKGSFSTLEIQRTEQGDSAMYLCASSLDSGYGNQPQHFGDGTRLSIL.

This clone was picked up one time. This chain connects TRBV6-5 to TRBJ2-2; TRBD1 matches at 11 bases. CDR3 length equals 15 residues. Per the germline V gene, CDR1 is MNHEY and CDR2 is SVGAGI. Here the CDR3 DNA reads TGTGCTACAGAAGGGGACAGGGGGTTGTCCGGGGAGCTGTTTTTT. Translated, it gives CATEGDRGLSGELFF.

The chain employs TRBV5-4 and TRBJ1-2; TRBD1 might be the D (6 bases). The germline V and J ends were trimmed by 9 bases and 8 bases, with 17 bases remaining between them. From germline, CDR1 is SGHNT and CDR2 YYREEE (reference sequence). The CDR3 extends over 12 amino acids. CDR3 nucleotides: TGTGCCACCGCGCGACTTGGACAGGGCTACACCTTC. As protein: CATARLGQGYTF.

This sequence joins TRBV3-1 (or the pseudogene TRBV3-2) and TRBJ1-3; TRBD1 might be the D (5 bases). This CDR3 is 14 amino acids long. V lost 1 base and J 6 bases, leaving 10 bases between the germline ends. Germline loops: CDR1 LGHDT, CDR2 YNNKEL (reference sequence). CDR3 bases: TGTGCCAGCAGCCAAGGACAGAAGGCAAACACCATATATTTT. Its protein is CASSQGQKANTIYF.

This sequence joins TRBV2 and TRBJ1-2; 7 bases line up with TRBD1. The CDR3 totals 16 residues. V gave up 6 bases and J gave up 0 bases; unmatched junction bases: 10. In germline, CDR1 is SNHLY, CDR2 FYNNEI. CDR3 DNA sequence: TGTGCCAGCAGCCACGACAGGGACCTAACTAACTATGGCTACACCTTC. Residues: CASSHDRDLTNYGYTF.

This clone was observed a single time. J is TRBJ1-4 and V is TRBV28; 7 positions match TRBD1. This CDR3 comprises 15 residues. Germline V CDR1 and CDR2: MDHEN, SYDVKM. J lost 8 bases, V lost 1 base, and 7 bases had no gene match. The CDR3 sequence is CASSLSGWGQEKLFF. The CDR3 nucleotides are TGTGCCAGCAGTTTATCGGGGTGGGGACAGGAAAAACTGTTTTTT.

This sequence joins TRBV5-1 and TRBJ1-6; D perhaps matches TRBD1 (5 bases). The V end was cut by 3 bases, the J end by 9 bases, with 10 bases between. The CDR3 loop spans 13 amino acids. Germline V gene data show CDR1 as SGHRS and CDR2 as YFSETQ. As DNA, the CDR3 is TGCGCCAGCAGCTCATCAGACAGTTCACCCCTCCACTTT. This sequence encodes CASSSSDSSPLHF.

The V gene is TRBV2, the J gene TRBJ1-4; D is uncertain. The CDR3 length is 12 residues. In germline, CDR1 is SNHLY, CDR2 FYNNEI. V was clipped by 8 bases and J by 7 bases, with 11 bases between them. The CDR3: CASEDEAEKLFF. The CDR3 region has the DNA TGTGCCAGCGAAGATGAGGCTGAAAAACTGTTTTTT.

V and J are TRBV30 and TRBJ1-5; TRBD1 is a possible D gene (5 bases). V shed 3 bases and J shed 4 bases, with 10 bases lying between them. This CDR3 is 13 amino acids long. The germline gives CDR1 GTSNPN, CDR2 SVGIG (reference sequence). CDR3 coding DNA: TGTGCCTGGAGCTCCGGGGGGAATCAGCCCCAGCATTTT. Translated, it gives CAWSSGGNQPQHF. The full variable domain, with the rest looked up from reference TRBV30 and TRBJ1-5, is SQTIHQWPATLVQPVGSPLSLECTVEGTSNPNLYWYRQAAGRGLQLLFYSVGIGQISSEVPQNLSASRPQDRQFILSSKKLLLSDSGFYLCAWSSGGNQPQHFGDGTRLSIL.